This T cell receptor beta chain was captured in a study of blood T cell repertoires in COVID-19. Study context: The study drew acute and convalescent COVID-19 samples from the United States, Italy and Spain.

The germline V gene encodes CDR1 SEHNR and CDR2 FQNEAQ (reference sequence). With 3 bases clipped from V and 5 bases from J, the junction kept 6 bases outside the gene matches. The CDR3 runs to 16 residues. Per the authors' pipeline: Nucleated cell number was recorded as an estimate derived from reference gene primer amplification. Using immunoSEQ multiplex PCR, the repertoire was profiled, and TCRdb retains in-frame clones only, with some absent. D and trimming were read from the DNA, whereas the V and J calls and clone size are those reported in that table. Of about 170,000 clones listed, 85% to 90% are singletons.

Sequencing was performed on peripheral blood. V usage is TRBV7-9 and J usage is TRBJ2-1; TRBD2 matches at 11 bases. This receptor was obtained from a man between 18 and 35 years old with active or convalescent COVID-19. In DNA, the CDR3 is TGTGCCAGCAGCTTCCCTACTAGCGGGAGTAACAATGAGCAGTTCTTC. Its protein is CASSFPTSGSNNEQFF. Full variable domain (remainder filled in from reference TRBV7-9 and TRBJ2-1): DTGVSQNPRHKITKRGQNVTFRCDPISEHNRLYWYRQTLGQGPEFLTYFQNEAQLEKSRLLSDRFSAERPKGSFSTLEIQRTEQGDSAMYLCASSFPTSGSNNEQFFGPGTRLTVL.